This TCR beta chain was recorded in a study of somatic mutations in cytotoxic T cells in rheumatoid arthritis (dated by TCRdb to 2017 to 2019). Regarding the study in general: Peripheral blood (about 28 ml EDTA) was collected from patients immediately after diagnosis and before any treatment began. Patients and controls did not essentially differ in median age, which was nearly identical between the groups. For roughly 63 rheumatoid arthritis patients and roughly 22 healthy controls, TCRB deep sequencing was carried out. Sorted V beta1+ cells also underwent TCRB sequencing, and some V beta antibody-stained T-cell populations were flow-sorted at nearly 100% purity on a FACSAria II or Sony SH800. Whether expanded CD8+ T-cell clones in untreated, newly diagnosed rheumatoid arthritis carry somatic mutations was the study question, and clonality was characterized with TCRB deep sequencing. General study outcomes and caveats: Several identical CD8+ TCRB sequences were found in both blood and synovial fluid, and in 8 of 65 patients the largest CD8+ clone exceeded 20% of CD8+ cells. The finding that TRBV07 was slightly underrepresented in patients was left unadjusted for multiple comparisons. CD8+ clonality increased with age in patients (Spearman r of about 0.5) but not in healthy controls. There was no significant difference in CD8+ T-cell clonality between rheumatoid arthritis patients and age-matched healthy controls. The antigen targets of the expanded CD8+ clones were unknown, and absence from virus-specific databases did not rule out viral specificity.

TCRB CDR3 sequencing used the immunoSEQ assay on genomic DNA. In the paper's pipeline: When patient CD8+ clones exceeding 1% were checked against published virus-specific TCRB sequences, only a few matched. Analyses were restricted to productive TCRB rearrangements. Defining a clone by its unique TCRB CDR3 sequence, the study calculated clonality as a productive clonality index derived from Shannon entropy. The template counts of each clone relative to the total templates per sample were used to calculate repertoire overlap between two samples. A correlation with a Spearman r of roughly 0.61 was found between V-gene usage by flow cytometry and V-gene usage by TCRB sequencing. Drawn from immuneACCESS, this table holds only the in-frame rearrangements with V and J called that TCRdb kept. Clones are partly lost; checked studies trace under half to an unresolved V gene and leave the rest unexplained. The V and J calls and clone size were taken over from that table, and D and trimming were inferred from the DNA. The sample table lists around 20,000 clones, roughly 77% of them with a count of one. More than 13% of the sample lies in the top ten.

CD4+ and CD8+ cells were isolated by positive magnetic bead selection on an AutoMACS, and purity was checked by flow cytometry. A TCR V beta antibody panel was used in flow cytometry to screen first for clonal expansions, which were then characterized by TCRB deep sequencing of sorted CD8+ fractions. Isolation of peripheral blood mononuclear cells was done through Ficoll-Paque PLUS density gradient separation. DNA from CD4-enriched, CD8-enriched or PBMC samples was extracted using Nucleospin Tissue or Tissue XS kits and then quantified on a Qubit 2.0 fluorometer. On this clone itself: It has no known antigen specificity. The record has no base qualities; no much larger clone is one base away.

Spanning cysteine to phenylalanine, the CDR3 consists of 13 amino acids. Only the CDR3 DNA stays, 39 bases, in frame from base 1. V loses 3 bases of germline sequence and J loses 3 bases, and the interval between the two ends is 9 bases. The germline V gene sets CDR1 to MDHEN and CDR2 to SYDVKM. This receptor was obtained from an adult with rheumatoid arthritis. Recombination connected TRBV28 to TRBJ2-7; possibly the D gene is TRBD1, per 5 matching bases. The sample consisted of CD8+ T cells sorted from blood. The DNA is TGTGCCAGCAGTTTCGCAGGGTACTACGAGCAGTACTTC. Its translation is CASSFAGYYEQYF.